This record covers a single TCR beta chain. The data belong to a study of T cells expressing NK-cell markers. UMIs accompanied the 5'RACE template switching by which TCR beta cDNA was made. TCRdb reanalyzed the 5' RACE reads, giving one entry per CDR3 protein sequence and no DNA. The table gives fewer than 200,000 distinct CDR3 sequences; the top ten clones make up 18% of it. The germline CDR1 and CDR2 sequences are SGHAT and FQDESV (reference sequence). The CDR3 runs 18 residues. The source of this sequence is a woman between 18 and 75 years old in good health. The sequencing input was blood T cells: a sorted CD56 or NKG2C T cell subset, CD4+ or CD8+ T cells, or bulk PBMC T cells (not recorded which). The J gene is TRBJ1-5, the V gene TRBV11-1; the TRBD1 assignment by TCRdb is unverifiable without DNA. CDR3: CASSLYGQGAYSNQPQHF.